This entry lists 21 T cell receptor beta chains sequenced from one sample in a study of blood T cell repertoires in COVID-19. TCRdb keeps only in-frame clones here, not all; method: immunoSEQ multiplex PCR. Here the sample spans 200,000 to 300,000 clones, approximately 86% being singletons. Material for sequencing was peripheral blood. These receptors originate from a man younger than 45 with active or convalescent COVID-19.

This clone was detected only a few times. The V call is TRBV5-1, the J call TRBJ2-2; D gene uncertain. The V and J ends lost 0 bases and 5 bases respectively, with 8 bases between them. The V gene's germline CDR1 is SGHRS and CDR2 YFSETQ. This CDR3 has 14 residues. The CDR3 sequence: CASSLAVRTGELFF. CDR3 coding DNA: TGCGCCAGCAGCTTGGCGGTTCGGACCGGGGAGCTGTTTTTT.

The chain uses TRBV5-1 and TRBJ1-1; unclear D gene. The length of the CDR3 is 13 residues. V gave up 2 bases and J gave up 1 base, with 6 bases separating them. The germline V gene has CDR1 SGHRS and CDR2 YFSETQ. The CDR3 bases are TGCGCCAGCAGCTTAACGAGGAACACTGAAGCTTTCTTT. This gives the protein CASSLTRNTEAFF.

The chain carries TRBV11-3 and TRBJ1-1; perhaps TRBD1 as D (5 bases). The V gene's germline CDR1 is SGHNT and CDR2 YENEEA. The length of the CDR3 is 14 residues. The ends were cut back, 2 bases at V and 1 base at J, with 8 bases in the middle. CDR3 region: CASSLRGENTEAFF. The CDR3 DNA reads as TGTGCCAGCAGCTTACGGGGGGAGAACACTGAAGCTTTCTTT.

The rearrangement joins TRBV5-4 to TRBJ1-1; 9 bases fit TRBD1. The trim removed 5 bases at V and 0 bases at J, leaving 5 bases unmatched. The CDR3 contains 15 residues. Germline loops: CDR1 SGHNT, CDR2 YYREEE (reference sequence). This CDR3 is CASREDRGLNTEAFF. DNA of the CDR3: TGTGCCAGCAGGGAGGACAGGGGATTGAACACTGAAGCTTTCTTT.

V and J are TRBV11-2 and TRBJ2-7, with 12 positions matching TRBD2. Germline V gene sequence: CDR1 SGHAT, CDR2 FQNNGV. J gave up 4 bases and V 3 bases, and 4 bases lay outside the gene matches. CDR3 length: 15 residues. CDR3 region: CASSLRLAGVYEQYF. The CDR3 coding sequence is TGTGCCAGCAGCTTGCGACTAGCGGGGGTGTACGAGCAGTACTTC. Complete variable domain (other parts from reference TRBV11-2 and TRBJ2-7): EAGVAQSPRYKIIEKRQSVAFWCNPISGHATLYWYQQILGQGPKLLIQFQNNGVVDDSQLPKDRFSAERLKGVDSTLKIQPAKLEDSAVYLCASSLRLAGVYEQYFGPGTRLTVT.

The rearrangement links TRBV11-2 to TRBJ1-6; D unclear. The V gene's germline CDR1 is SGHAT and CDR2 FQNNGV. The CDR3 consists of 16 residues. Trimming cost V 2 bases and J 4 bases, with 12 bases left between them. The CDR3 sequence is CASSLSGRDYNSPLHF. DNA for the CDR3: TGTGCCAGCAGCTTAAGTGGGAGGGATTATAATTCACCCCTCCACTTT. Full variable domain (missing parts from reference TRBV11-2 and TRBJ1-6): EAGVAQSPRYKIIEKRQSVAFWCNPISGHATLYWYQQILGQGPKLLIQFQNNGVVDDSQLPKDRFSAERLKGVDSTLKIQPAKLEDSAVYLCASSLSGRDYNSPLHFGNGTRLTVT.

CDR3 loop: CASSEGTSGGTDTQYF. Here the CDR3 DNA reads TGCGCCAGCAGTGAGGGGACTAGCGGGGGGACAGATACGCAGTATTTT. V usage is TRBV10-2 and J usage is TRBJ2-3; 15 nucleotides line up with TRBD2. The CDR3 is 16 amino acids. CDR1 and CDR2 (germline): WSHSY, SAAADI. V dropped 2 bases and J dropped 3; count of bases not matched to a gene: 0.

The V call is TRBV19, the J call TRBJ1-1; a weak D match, TRBD1 (5 bases). Trimming left V 5 bases short and J 0 bases short, with 13 bases between. CDR1 is LNHDA, CDR2 SQIVND, per germline (reference sequence). The CDR3 has 15 amino acids. The CDR3 DNA follows: TGTGCCAGTAGTCTCCTCGGGGGACTGAACACTGAAGCTTTCTTT. This encodes CASSLLGGLNTEAFF.

The CDR3 loop is CASSQDPGDTIYF. Written as DNA, the CDR3 is TGTGCCAGCAGCCAAGACCCAGGGGACACCATATATTTT. The chain uses TRBV6-5 and TRBJ1-3; tentatively, D is TRBD1 (6 bases). The length of the CDR3 is 13 residues. V lost 6 bases, J lost 8 bases, and 14 bases lay in between. Looked up from germline, CDR1 is MNHEY and CDR2 is SVGAGI.

The genes are TRBV7-9 and TRBJ1-6; D may be TRBD1 (5 bases). There are 16 residues in the CDR3. Looked up from germline, CDR1 is SEHNR and CDR2 is FQNEAQ (reference sequence). Trimming took off 5 bases at V and 0 bases at J, with 11 bases between the two ends. The CDR3 is CASSPRESSYNSPLHF. The CDR3 DNA follows: TGTGCCAGCAGCCCCAGGGAAAGCTCCTATAATTCACCCCTCCACTTT.

About this clone: No DNA is shown, since the ends of the CDR3 on it are uncertain; the CDR3 is the one TCRdb lists. The V gene is TRBV2, the J gene TRBJ2-3; the D call TRBD2 from the table was never checked on the DNA. The CDR3 adds up to 17 amino acids, both ends counted. Per germline, CDR1 SNHLY and CDR2 FYNNEI. The CDR3 spells CASSETVWGGGASFSYF.

About this clone: Likely a read error: the CDR3 ends without its conserved phenylalanine or tryptophan. No DNA is shown, since the ends of the CDR3 on it are uncertain; the CDR3 is the one TCRdb lists. The chain links TRBV27 to TRBJ2-7; TRBD2 reflects the table's D call only, with no check against the DNA. 11 amino acids form the CDR3, both terminal residues included. Germline V gives CDR1 MNHEY, CDR2 SMNVEV (reference sequence). This chain's CDR3 is CASGEMVAGVC.

The gene calls are TRBV2 and TRBJ1-1; 9 bases are shared with TRBD1. Looked up from germline, CDR1 is SNHLY and CDR2 is FYNNEI. The CDR3 runs 14 residues. V trimming: 8 bases; J trimming: 1 base; junction bases outside the gene matches: 5. CDR3 residues: CASSQQGANTEAFF. The CDR3 bases are TGTGCCAGCTCACAACAGGGGGCGAACACTGAAGCTTTCTTT.

This clone came up once. The gene calls are TRBV27 and TRBJ1-2; D ambiguous. The CDR3 covers 14 residues. Looked up from germline, CDR1 is MNHEY and CDR2 is SMNVEV (reference sequence). Trimming removed 8 bases at V and 0 bases at J, with 13 bases between. CDR3 sequence (DNA): TGTGCCAGCTCAAGTCGTTTAGCTAACTATGGCTACACCTTC. This codes for CASSSRLANYGYTF.

The rearrangement joins TRBV1 to TRBJ1-4. TRBV1 is a documented pseudogene. The CDR3 has 15 amino acids. CDR3 loop: CTSSHTGFENEKLFF. The CDR3, as DNA: TGCACCAGCAGCCACACGGGATTTGAGAATGAAAAACTGTTTTTT.

This chain links TRBV5-1 with TRBJ1-1, with 9 nucleotides matching TRBD1. The V gene end was trimmed by 4 bases and the J gene end by 0 bases; junction bases not matched to a gene: 4. The CDR3 runs 15 residues. Germline CDR1 SGHRS, CDR2 YFSETQ. CDR3 coding DNA: TGCGCCAGCAGCAAGGGACAGGGTGTGAACACTGAAGCTTTCTTT. Its translation is CASSKGQGVNTEAFF.

The rearrangement uses TRBV13 and TRBJ1-1, with D tentatively TRBD1 (5 bases). This CDR3 spans 19 amino acids. V lost 5 bases and J 5 bases, leaving 30 bases between the germline ends. Germline loops: CDR1 PRHDT, CDR2 FYEKMQ (reference sequence). The CDR3, as DNA: TGTGCCAGCAGCCTTACCCCCGGTGTGGGGGGTCCGGGCGGGACTGAAGCTTTCTTT. This sequence encodes CASSLTPGVGGPGGTEAFF.

This clone was detected only a few times. The chain employs TRBV4-1 and TRBJ2-3; a weak D match, TRBD2 (5 bases). The CDR3 extends over 15 amino acids. The V end was cut by 6 bases, the J end by 5 bases, with 18 bases between. The germline CDR1 and CDR2 sequences are MGHRA and YSYEKL. The DNA of the CDR3 is TGCGCCAGCAGGCCCGCTAGCACTGGTGGAGATACGCAGTATTTT. Translation gives CASRPASTGGDTQYF.

The gene calls are TRBV10-2 and TRBJ2-1; the match to TRBD2 covers 8 bases. CDR1 and CDR2 from the germline V gene are WSHSY and SAAADI. V shed 6 bases, J shed 4 bases, and the junction held 8 bases outside the gene matches. The CDR3 covers 15 residues. The CDR3 nucleotides read TGCGCCAGCAGATTGCTAGCGGGCGGTTACAATGAGCAGTTCTTC. This gives the protein CASRLLAGGYNEQFF.

In this sample, this clone turned up once. This chain joins TRBV4-1 and TRBJ1-4, with 7 bases that match TRBD1. J was trimmed by 7 bases and V by 1 base; bases with no gene match: 6. The CDR3 contains 15 residues. The germline CDR1 and CDR2 sequences are MGHRA and YSYEKL. The CDR3 here is CASSQGTGVTEKLFF. DNA of the CDR3: TGCGCCAGCAGCCAAGGAACAGGGGTAACTGAAAAACTGTTTTTT.

This rearrangement joins TRBV5-1 to TRBJ2-7, with TRBD2 identical over 9 bases. The length of the CDR3 is 15 residues. V trimming: 0 bases; J trimming: 3 bases; junction bases outside the gene matches: 4. Germline CDR1 reads SGHRS; CDR2 reads YFSETQ. The CDR3 here is CASSLVASGDYEQYF. The CDR3 DNA follows: TGCGCCAGCAGCTTGGTTGCTAGCGGGGACTACGAGCAGTACTTC.